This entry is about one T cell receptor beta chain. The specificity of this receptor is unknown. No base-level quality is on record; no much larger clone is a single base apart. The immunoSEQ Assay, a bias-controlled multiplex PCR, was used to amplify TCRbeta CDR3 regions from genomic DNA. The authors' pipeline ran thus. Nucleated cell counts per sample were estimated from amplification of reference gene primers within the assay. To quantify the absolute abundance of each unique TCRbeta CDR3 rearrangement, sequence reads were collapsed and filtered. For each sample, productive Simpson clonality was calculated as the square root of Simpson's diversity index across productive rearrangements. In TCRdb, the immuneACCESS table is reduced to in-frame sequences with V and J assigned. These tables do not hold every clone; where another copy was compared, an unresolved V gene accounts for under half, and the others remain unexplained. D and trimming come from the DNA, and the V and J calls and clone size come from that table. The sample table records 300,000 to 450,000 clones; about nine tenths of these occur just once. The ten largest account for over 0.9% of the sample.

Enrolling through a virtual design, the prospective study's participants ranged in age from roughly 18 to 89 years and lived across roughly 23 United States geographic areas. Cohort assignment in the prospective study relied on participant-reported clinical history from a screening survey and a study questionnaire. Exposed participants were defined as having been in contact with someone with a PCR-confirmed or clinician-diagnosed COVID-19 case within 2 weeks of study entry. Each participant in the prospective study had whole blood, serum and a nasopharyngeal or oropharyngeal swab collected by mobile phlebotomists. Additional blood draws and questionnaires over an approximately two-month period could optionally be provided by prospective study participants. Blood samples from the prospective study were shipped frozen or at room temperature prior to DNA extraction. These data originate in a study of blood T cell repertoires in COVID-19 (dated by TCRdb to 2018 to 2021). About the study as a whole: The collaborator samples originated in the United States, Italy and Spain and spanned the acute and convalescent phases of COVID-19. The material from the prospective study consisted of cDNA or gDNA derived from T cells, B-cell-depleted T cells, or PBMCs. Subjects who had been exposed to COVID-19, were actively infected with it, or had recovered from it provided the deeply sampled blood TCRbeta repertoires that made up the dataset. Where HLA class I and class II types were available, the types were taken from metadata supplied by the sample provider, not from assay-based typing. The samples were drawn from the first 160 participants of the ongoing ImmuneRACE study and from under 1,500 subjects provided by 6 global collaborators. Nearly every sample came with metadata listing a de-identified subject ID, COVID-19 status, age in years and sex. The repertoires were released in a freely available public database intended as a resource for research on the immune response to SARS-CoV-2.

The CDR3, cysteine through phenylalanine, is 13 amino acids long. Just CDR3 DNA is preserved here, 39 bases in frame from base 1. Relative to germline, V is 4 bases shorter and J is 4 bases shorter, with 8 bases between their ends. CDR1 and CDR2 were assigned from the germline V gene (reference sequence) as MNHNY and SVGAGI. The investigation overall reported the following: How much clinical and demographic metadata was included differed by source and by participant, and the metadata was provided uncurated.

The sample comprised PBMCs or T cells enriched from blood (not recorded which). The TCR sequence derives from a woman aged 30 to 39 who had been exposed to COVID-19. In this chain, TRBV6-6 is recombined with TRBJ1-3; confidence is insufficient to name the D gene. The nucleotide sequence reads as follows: TGTGCCAGCAGTTCGGACTTCGGAAACACCATATATTTT. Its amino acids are CASSSDFGNTIYF.